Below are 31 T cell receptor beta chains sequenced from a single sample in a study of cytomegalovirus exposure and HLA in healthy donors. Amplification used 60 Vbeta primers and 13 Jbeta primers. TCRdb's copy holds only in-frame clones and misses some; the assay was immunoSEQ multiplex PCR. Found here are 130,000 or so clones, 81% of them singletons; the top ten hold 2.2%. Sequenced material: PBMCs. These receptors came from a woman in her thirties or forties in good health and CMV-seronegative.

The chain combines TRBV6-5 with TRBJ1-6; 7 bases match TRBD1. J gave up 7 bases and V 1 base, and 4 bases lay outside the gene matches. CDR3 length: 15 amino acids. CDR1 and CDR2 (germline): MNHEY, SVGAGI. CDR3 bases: TGTGCCAGCAGTTACTACGGGACAGAAAATTCACCCCTCCACTTT. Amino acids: CASSYYGTENSPLHF.

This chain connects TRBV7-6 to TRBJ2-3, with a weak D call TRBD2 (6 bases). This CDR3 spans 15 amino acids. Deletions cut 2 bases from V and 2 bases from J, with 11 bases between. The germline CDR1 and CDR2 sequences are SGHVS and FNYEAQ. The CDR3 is CASSLSGSPTDTQYF. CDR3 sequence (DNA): TGTGCCAGCAGCTTATCCGGGAGCCCCACAGATACGCAGTATTTT.

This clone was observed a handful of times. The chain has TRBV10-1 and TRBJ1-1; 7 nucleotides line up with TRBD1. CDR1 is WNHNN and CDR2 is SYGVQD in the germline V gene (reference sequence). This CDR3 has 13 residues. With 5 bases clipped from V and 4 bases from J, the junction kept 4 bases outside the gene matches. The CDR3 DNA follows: TGCGCCAGCAGTCCCAGGGGGGCCACTGAAGCTTTCTTT. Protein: CASSPRGATEAFF.

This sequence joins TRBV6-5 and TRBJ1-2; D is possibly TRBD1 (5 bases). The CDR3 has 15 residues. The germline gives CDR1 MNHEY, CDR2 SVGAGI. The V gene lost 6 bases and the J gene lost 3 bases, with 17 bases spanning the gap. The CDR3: CASRSRAASDYGYTF. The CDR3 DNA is TGTGCCAGCAGGTCCAGGGCGGCTAGTGACTATGGCTACACCTTC.

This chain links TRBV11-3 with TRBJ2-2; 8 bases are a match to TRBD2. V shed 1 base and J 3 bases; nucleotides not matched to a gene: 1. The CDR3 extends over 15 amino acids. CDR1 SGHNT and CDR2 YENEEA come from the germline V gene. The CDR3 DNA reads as TGTGCCAGCAGCTTAGGAGCGGGGGACACCGGGGAGCTGTTTTTT. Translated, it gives CASSLGAGDTGELFF.

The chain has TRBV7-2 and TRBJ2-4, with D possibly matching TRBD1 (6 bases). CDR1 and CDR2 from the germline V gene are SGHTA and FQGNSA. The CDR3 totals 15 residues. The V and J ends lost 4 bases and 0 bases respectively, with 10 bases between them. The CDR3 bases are TGTGCCAGCAGCTCACCGGACAGAGCCAAAAACATTCAGTACTTC. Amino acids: CASSSPDRAKNIQYF.

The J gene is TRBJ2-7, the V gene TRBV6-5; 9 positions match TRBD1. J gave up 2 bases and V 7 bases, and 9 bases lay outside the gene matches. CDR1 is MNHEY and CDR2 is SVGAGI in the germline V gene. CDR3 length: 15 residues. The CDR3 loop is CASTSKDRGAYEQYF. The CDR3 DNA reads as TGTGCCAGCACATCGAAGGACAGGGGAGCCTACGAGCAGTACTTC.

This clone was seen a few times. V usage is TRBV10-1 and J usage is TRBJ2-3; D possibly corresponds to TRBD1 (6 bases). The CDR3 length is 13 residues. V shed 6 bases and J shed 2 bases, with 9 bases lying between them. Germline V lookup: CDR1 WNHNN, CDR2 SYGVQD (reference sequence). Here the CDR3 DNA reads TGCGCCAGCAGGAGGGACACCACAGATACGCAGTATTTT. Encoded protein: CASRRDTTDTQYF.

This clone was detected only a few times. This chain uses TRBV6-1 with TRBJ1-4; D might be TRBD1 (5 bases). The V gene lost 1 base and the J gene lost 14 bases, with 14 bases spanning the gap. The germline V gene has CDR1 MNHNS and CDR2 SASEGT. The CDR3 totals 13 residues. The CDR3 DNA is TGTGCCAGCAGTGAAGGGGTTTTAGCAGGGCTGTTTTTT. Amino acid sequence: CASSEGVLAGLFF.

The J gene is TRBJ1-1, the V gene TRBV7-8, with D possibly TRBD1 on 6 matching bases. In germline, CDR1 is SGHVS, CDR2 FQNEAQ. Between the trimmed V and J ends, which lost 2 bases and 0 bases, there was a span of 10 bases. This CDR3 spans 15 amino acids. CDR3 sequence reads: CASSLQGPLNTEAFF. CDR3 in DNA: TGTGCCAGCAGCTTACAGGGGCCCTTGAACACTGAAGCTTTCTTT. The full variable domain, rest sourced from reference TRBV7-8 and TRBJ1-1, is GAGVSQSPRYKVAKRGQDVALRCDPISGHVSLFWYQQALGQGPEFLTYFQNEAQLDKSGLPSDRFFAERPEGSVSTLKIQRTQQEDSAVYLCASSLQGPLNTEAFFGQGTRLTVV.

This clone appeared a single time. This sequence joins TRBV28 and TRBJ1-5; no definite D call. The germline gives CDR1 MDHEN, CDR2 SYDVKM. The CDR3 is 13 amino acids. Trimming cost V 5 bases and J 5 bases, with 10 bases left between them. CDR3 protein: CASSSDGDQPQHF. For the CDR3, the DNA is TGTGCCAGCAGTAGTGACGGGGATCAGCCCCAGCATTTT. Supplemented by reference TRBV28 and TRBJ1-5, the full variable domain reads DVKVTQSSRYLVKRTGEKVFLECVQDMDHENMFWYRQDPGLGLRLIYFSYDVKMKEKGDIPEGYSVSREKKERFSLILESASTNQTSMYLCASSSDGDQPQHFGDGTRLSIL.

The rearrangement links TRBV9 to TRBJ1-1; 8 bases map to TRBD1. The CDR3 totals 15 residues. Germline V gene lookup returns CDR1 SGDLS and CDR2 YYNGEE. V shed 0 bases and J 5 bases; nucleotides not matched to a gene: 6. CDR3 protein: CASSVVQGAGTEAFF. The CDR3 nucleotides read TGTGCCAGCAGCGTAGTTCAGGGGGCGGGAACTGAAGCTTTCTTT.

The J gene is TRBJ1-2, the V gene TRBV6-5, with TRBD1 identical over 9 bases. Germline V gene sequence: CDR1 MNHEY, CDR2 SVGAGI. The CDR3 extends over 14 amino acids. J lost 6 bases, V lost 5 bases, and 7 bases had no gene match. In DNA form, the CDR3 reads TGTGCCAGCAGTAATACCGGACAGGGGCATGGCTACACCTTC. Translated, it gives CASSNTGQGHGYTF.

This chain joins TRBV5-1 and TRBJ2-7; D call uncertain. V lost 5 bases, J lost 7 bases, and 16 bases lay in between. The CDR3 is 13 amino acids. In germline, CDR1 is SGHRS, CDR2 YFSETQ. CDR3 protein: CASSHTGRPEQYF. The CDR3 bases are TGCGCCAGCAGTCATACGGGTCGTCCTGAGCAGTACTTC.

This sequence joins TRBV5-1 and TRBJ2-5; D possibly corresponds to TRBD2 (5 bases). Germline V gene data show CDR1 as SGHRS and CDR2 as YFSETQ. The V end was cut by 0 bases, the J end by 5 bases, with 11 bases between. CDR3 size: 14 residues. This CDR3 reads CASSLAEGSETQYF. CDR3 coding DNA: TGCGCCAGCAGCTTGGCTGAGGGTTCGGAGACCCAGTACTTC.

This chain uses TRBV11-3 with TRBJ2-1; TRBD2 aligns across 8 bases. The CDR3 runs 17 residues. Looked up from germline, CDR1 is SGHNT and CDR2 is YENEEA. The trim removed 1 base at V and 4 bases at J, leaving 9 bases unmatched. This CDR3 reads CASSLVEREWEYNEQFF. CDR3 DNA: TGTGCCAGCAGCTTAGTCGAGCGGGAGTGGGAGTACAATGAGCAGTTCTTC.

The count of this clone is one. This CDR3 reads CASSYKGAQPQHF. The CDR3 DNA reads TGTGCCAGCAGTTATAAGGGGGCTCAGCCCCAGCATTTT. This rearrangement joins TRBV6-6 to TRBJ1-5, with 7 bases that match TRBD1. This CDR3 is built from 13 residues. The germline gives CDR1 MNHNY, CDR2 SVGAGI (reference sequence). The V segment lost 3 bases and the J segment 6 bases; nucleotides outside the gene matches: 2.

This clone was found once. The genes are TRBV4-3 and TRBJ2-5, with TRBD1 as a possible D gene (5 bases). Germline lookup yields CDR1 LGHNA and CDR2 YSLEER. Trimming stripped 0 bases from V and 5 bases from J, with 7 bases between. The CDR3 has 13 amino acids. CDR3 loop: CASSQDRGETQYF. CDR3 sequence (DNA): TGCGCCAGCAGCCAAGATAGGGGCGAGACCCAGTACTTC.

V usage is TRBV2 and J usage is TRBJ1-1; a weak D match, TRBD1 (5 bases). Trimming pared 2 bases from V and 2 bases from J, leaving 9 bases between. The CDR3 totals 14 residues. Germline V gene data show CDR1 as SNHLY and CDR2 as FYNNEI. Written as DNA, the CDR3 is TGTGCCAGCAGTGAACAGGGCTACAACACTGAAGCTTTCTTT. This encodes CASSEQGYNTEAFF.

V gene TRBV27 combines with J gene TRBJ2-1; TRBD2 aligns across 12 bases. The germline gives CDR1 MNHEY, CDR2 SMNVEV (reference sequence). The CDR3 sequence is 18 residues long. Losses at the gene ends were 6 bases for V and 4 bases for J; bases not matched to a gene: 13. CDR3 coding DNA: TGTGCCAGCAGAACCATTCGCGAGACTAGCGGGAGATACAATGAGCAGTTCTTC. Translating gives CASRTIRETSGRYNEQFF.

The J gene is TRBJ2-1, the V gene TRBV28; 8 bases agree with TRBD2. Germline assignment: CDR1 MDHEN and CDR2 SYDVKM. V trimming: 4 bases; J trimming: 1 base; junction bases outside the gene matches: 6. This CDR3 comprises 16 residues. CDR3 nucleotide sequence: TGTGCCAGCAGTTGGGCTAGCGGGTTTTCCTACAATGAGCAGTTCTTC. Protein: CASSWASGFSYNEQFF. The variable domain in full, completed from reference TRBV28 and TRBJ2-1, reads DVKVTQSSRYLVKRTGEKVFLECVQDMDHENMFWYRQDPGLGLRLIYFSYDVKMKEKGDIPEGYSVSREKKERFSLILESASTNQTSMYLCASSWASGFSYNEQFFGPGTRLTVL.

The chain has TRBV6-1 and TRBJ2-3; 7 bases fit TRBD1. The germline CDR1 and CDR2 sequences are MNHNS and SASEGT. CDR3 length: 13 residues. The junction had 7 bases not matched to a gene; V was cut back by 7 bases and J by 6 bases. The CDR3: CASTEGAVDTQYF. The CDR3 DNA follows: TGTGCCAGCACCGAGGGGGCTGTGGATACGCAGTATTTT.

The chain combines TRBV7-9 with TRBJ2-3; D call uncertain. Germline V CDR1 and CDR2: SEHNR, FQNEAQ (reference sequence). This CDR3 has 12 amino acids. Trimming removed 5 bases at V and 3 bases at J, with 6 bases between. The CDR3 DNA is TGTGCCAGCAGCCCACATACAGATACGCAGTATTTT. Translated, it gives CASSPHTDTQYF.

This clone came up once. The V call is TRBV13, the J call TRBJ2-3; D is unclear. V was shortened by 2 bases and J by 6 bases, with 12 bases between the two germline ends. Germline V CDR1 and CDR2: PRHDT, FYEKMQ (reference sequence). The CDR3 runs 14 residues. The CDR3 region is CASSLISRPDTQYF. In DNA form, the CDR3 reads TGTGCCAGCAGCTTAATCTCTAGGCCCGATACGCAGTATTTT.

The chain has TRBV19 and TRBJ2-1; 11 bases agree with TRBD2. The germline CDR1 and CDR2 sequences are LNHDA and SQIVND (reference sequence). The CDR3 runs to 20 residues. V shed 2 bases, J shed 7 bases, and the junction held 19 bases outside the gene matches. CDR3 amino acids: CASSISNRGTGLAGGNEQFF. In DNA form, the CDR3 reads TGTGCCAGTAGTATATCGAACAGGGGTACGGGGCTAGCGGGAGGAAATGAGCAGTTCTTC.

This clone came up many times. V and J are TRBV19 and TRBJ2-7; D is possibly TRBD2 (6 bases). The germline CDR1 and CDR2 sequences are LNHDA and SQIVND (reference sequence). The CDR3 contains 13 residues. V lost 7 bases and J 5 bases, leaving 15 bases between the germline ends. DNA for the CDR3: TGTGCCAGTACCCCGCGGGGTGGGGACGAGCAGTACTTC. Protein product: CASTPRGGDEQYF. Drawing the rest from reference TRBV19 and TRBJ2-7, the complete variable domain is DGGITQSPKYLFRKEGQNVTLSCEQNLNHDAMYWYRQDPGQGLRLIYYSQIVNDFQKGDIAEGYSVSREKKESFPLTVTSAQKNPTAFYLCASTPRGGDEQYFGPGTRLTVT.

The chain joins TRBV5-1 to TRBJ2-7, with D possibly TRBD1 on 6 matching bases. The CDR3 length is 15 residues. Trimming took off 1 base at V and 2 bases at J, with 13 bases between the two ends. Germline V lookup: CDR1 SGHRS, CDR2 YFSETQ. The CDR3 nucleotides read TGCGCCAGCAGCTTGTTGTTGGACAGTACCTACGAGCAGTACTTC. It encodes CASSLLLDSTYEQYF.

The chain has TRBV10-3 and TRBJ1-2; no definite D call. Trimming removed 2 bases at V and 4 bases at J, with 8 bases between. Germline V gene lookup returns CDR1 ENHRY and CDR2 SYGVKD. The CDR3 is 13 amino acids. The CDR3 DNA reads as TGTGCCATCAGTGAGGGTAACGGCTATGGCTACACCTTC. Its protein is CAISEGNGYGYTF.

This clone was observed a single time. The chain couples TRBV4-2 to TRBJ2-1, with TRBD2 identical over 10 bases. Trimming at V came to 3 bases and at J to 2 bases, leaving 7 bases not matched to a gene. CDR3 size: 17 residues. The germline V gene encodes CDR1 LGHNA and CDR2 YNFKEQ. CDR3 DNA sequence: TGTGCCAGCAGCCAGGCTATAGCGGGAGGCCCCTACAATGAGCAGTTCTTC. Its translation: CASSQAIAGGPYNEQFF.

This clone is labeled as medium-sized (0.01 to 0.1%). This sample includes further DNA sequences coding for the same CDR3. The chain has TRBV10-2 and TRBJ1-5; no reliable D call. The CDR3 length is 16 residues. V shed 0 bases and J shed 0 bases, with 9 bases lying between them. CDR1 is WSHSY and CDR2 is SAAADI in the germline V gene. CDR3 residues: CASSESPGNSNQPQHF. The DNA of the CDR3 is TGCGCCAGCAGTGAGTCTCCGGGAAATAGCAATCAGCCCCAGCATTTT.

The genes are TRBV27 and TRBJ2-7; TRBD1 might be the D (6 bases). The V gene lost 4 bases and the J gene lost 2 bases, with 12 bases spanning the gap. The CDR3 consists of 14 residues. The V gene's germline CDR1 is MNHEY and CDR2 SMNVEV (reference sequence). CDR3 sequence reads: CASSSLGAPYEQYF. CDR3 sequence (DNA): TGTGCCAGCAGTTCCCTGGGGGCGCCCTACGAGCAGTACTTC.